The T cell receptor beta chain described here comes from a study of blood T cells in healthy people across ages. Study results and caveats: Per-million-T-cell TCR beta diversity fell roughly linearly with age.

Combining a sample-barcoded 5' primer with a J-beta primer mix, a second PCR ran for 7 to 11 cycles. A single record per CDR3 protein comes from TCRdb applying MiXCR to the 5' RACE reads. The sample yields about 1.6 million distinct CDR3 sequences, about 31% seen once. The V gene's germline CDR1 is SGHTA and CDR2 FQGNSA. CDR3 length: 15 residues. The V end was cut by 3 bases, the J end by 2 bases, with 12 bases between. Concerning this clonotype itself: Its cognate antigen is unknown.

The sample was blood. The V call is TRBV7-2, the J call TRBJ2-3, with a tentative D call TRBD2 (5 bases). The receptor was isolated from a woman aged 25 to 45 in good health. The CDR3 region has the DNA TGTGCCAGCAGCTTCCAACCAGCGGCCACAGATACGCAGTATTTT. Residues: CASSFQPAATDTQYF.